Listed below are T cell receptor beta chains from one sample, sequenced in a study of cytomegalovirus exposure and HLA in healthy donors. Repertoires were generated with immunoSEQ multiplex PCR, while TCRdb's copy carries only in-frame clones and drops some. The sample yields more than 90,000 clones, about 72% seen once. The sample comprised PBMCs. Source of these receptors: a man between 45 and 60 years old in good health and CMV-seropositive. CDR3s include the opening cysteine and the closing phenylalanine or tryptophan. A D gene is named only where the DNA matches it firmly. A row's size may be missing; if present it is once, few, many or a size class.

clone size,V gene,D gene,J gene,CDR3 DNA,CDR3 protein
NA,TRBV4-1,TRBD2,TRBJ2-3,TGCGCCAGCAGCCCGGGACCCGCTAGCGGGAGTAGCACAGATACGCAGTATTTT,CASSPGPASGSSTDTQYF
NA,TRBV21-1,NA,TRBJ1-5,TGTGCCAGCCTCACAGGGAGCAATCAGCCCCAGCATTTT,CASLTGSNQPQHF
NA,TRBV7-2,NA,TRBJ2-5,TGTGCCAGCAGCTTCAGTAGCGGTAGGGGCCAAGAGACCCAGTACTTC,CASSFSSGRGQETQYF
NA,TRBV5-1,TRBD1,TRBJ2-7,TGCGCCAGCAGCTTGGTAAGCAGCGCGACAGGGGGCTACGAGCAGTACTTC,CASSLVSSATGGYEQYF
few,TRBV2,NA,TRBJ2-7,TGTGCCAGCAGGGAGTATGGCTCCTACGAGCAGTACTTC,CASREYGSYEQYF
NA,TRBV7-2,NA,TRBJ2-2,TGTGCCAGCCAACTTAACAGGAAATCGACCGGGGAGCTGTTTTTT,CASQLNRKSTGELFF
NA,TRBV19,TRBD1,TRBJ1-4,TGTGCCAGTAGTACACGGACAGGGGCTAATGAAAAACTGTTTTTT,CASSTRTGANEKLFF
NA,TRBV27,TRBD2,TRBJ2-7,TGTGCCAGCAGTAGGGGACTAGCGGGATCAAACTCCTACGAGCAGTACTTC,CASSRGLAGSNSYEQYF
NA,TRBV6-1,NA,TRBJ1-2,TGTGCCAGCAGTGAAGCTCCAGGGATCCCTCAGGGCTACACCTTC,CASSEAPGIPQGYTF
NA,TRBV6-4,TRBD2,TRBJ2-7,TGTGCCAGCAGTGAGGCCGGGACTAGCGGGGGGTCCTCCTACGAGCAGTACTTC,CASSEAGTSGGSSYEQYF
NA,TRBV27,TRBD1,TRBJ1-2,TGTGCCAGCAGTTTCTCAAGAGGGGGCTCCTTTTACAACTATGGCTACACCTTC,CASSFSRGGSFYNYGYTF
NA,TRBV29-1,TRBD1,TRBJ1-6,TGCAGCGTTTCTCCGGGACAGGGGTATTCACCCCTCCACTTT,CSVSPGQGYSPLHF
NA,TRBV5-1,TRBD2,TRBJ2-5,TGCGCCAGCAGCTTGGGGCTAGCGGGAGGTGGTGAGACCCAGTACTTC,CASSLGLAGGGETQYF
once,TRBV30,NA,TRBJ1-2,TGTGCCTGGACGGCGGGAAGAATCTATGGCTACACCTTC,CAWTAGRIYGYTF
NA,TRBV9,NA,TRBJ1-1,TGTGCCAGCAGCGTAGACCTGGGGGGGTCGTCGGGCACTGAAGCTTTCTTT,CASSVDLGGSSGTEAFF
few,TRBV9,NA,TRBJ1-2,TGTGCCAGCAGCCCACGACAGATCGGCGATGGCTACACCTTC,CASSPRQIGDGYTF
NA,TRBV18,TRBD1,TRBJ1-1,TGTGCCAGCTCACCTTTCCTCGGGACAGGGAACACTGAAGCTTTCTTT,CASSPFLGTGNTEAFF
NA,TRBV5-3,NA,TRBJ1-1,TGTGCCAGAAGCCCCGGGGTGAGGCAGCCGGGCACTGAAGCTTTCTTT,CARSPGVRQPGTEAFF
NA,TRBV2,NA,TRBJ1-2,TGTGCCAGCAGTGGGGCGGGAGATGGCTACACCTTC,CASSGAGDGYTF
NA,TRBV5-1,NA,TRBJ2-7,TGCGCCAGCAGCCCCGATACGGGACTTCTGGCCCACGAGCAGTACTTC,CASSPDTGLLAHEQYF
few,TRBV5-1,TRBD1,TRBJ1-4,TGCGCCAGCAGCCAGGGACAGGGGAATGAAAAACTGTTTTTT,CASSQGQGNEKLFF
NA,TRBV6-5,NA,TRBJ1-5,TGTGCCAGCGGAGCCCCCCCCCAGCCCCAGCATTTT,CASGAPPQPQHF
NA,TRBV29-1,NA,TRBJ2-7,TGCAGCGCCCGGGGCTCCTACGAGCAGTACTTC,CSARGSYEQYF
NA,TRBV5-6,NA,TRBJ2-7,TGTGCCAGCAGCTACCGACCGGGAATCGGGGAGCAGTACTTC,CASSYRPGIGEQYF
NA,TRBV28,NA,TRBJ1-4,TGTGCCAGCGCCGGGACTAATGAAAAACTGTTTTTT,CASAGTNEKLFF
NA,TRBV19,NA,TRBJ1-1,TGTGCCGCAGAGTGGGGGGTGGACACTGAAGCTTTCTTT,CAAEWGVDTEAFF
NA,TRBV9,TRBD1,TRBJ2-6,TGTGCCAGCAGCGTCTCAGGACAGGCTAGCTCTGGGGCCAACGTCCTGACTTTC,CASSVSGQASSGANVLTF
few,TRBV27,TRBD1,TRBJ1-2,TGTGCCAGCAGCCCGCGGACAGGGTATGGCTACACCTTC,CASSPRTGYGYTF
few,TRBV10-3,NA,TRBJ2-1,TGTGCCATCAGTGATCCCGGGAGACATGAAGTGTGGAATGAGCAGTTCTTC,CAISDPGRHEVWNEQFF
NA,TRBV27,NA,TRBJ2-1,TGTGCCAGCAGGACGGACAGCCGGTATGAGCAGTTCTTC,CASRTDSRYEQFF
NA,TRBV4-1,NA,TRBJ2-7,TGCGCCAGCAGCCAAGAGATAACAGAGACCTACGAGCAGTACTTC,CASSQEITETYEQYF
NA,TRBV27,NA,TRBJ2-7,TGTGCCAGCAGCCCCTCGGTAGTTGAGCGCTACGAGCAGTACTTC,CASSPSVVERYEQYF
NA,TRBV19,TRBD1,TRBJ2-1,TGTGCCAGTACTCCTAGGGGGACAGACCACAATGAGCAGTTCTTC,CASTPRGTDHNEQFF
few,TRBV9,TRBD1,TRBJ2-7,TGTGCCAGCAGCCCGGGGACAGGGGAAAACTACGAGCAGTACTTC,CASSPGTGENYEQYF
NA,TRBV7-8,NA,TRBJ2-7,TGTGCCAGCAGCAAGGACAGTTCCTCCTACGAGCAGTACTTC,CASSKDSSSYEQYF
NA,TRBV7-2,TRBD2,TRBJ2-2,TGTGCCAGCAGCTTATTAACGGGGGGCACCGGGGAGCTGTTTTTT,CASSLLTGGTGELFF
NA,TRBV5-1,NA,TRBJ2-3,TGCGCCAGCAGCTTGGAACAGGGCGCAGATACGCAGTATTTT,CASSLEQGADTQYF
NA,TRBV7-2,NA,TRBJ1-6,TGTGCCAGCAGCCCAGCCAAGAGCGCCAATTCACCCCTCCACTTT,CASSPAKSANSPLHF
NA,TRBV28,TRBD1,TRBJ2-7,TGTGCCAGCAGTCCCCCCCACAGGGGGCCCTACGAGCAGTACTTC,CASSPPHRGPYEQYF
NA,TRBV18,TRBD1,TRBJ1-1,TGTGCCAGCTCACCGGAGGGGGCGCGGACTGAAGCTTTCTTT,CASSPEGARTEAFF
once,TRBV27,TRBD1,TRBJ2-7,TGTGCCAGCAGTTCCCCCTCAGGGGGCGCTCCTTGGGAAGAGCAGTACTTC,CASSSPSGGAPWEEQYF
NA,TRBV9,NA,TRBJ1-6,TGTGCCAGCAGCATGGGGCAGTATAATTCACCCCTCCACTTT,CASSMGQYNSPLHF
NA,TRBV6-5,TRBD1,TRBJ2-7,TGTGCCAGCAGCCGAACAGGGGTCCCAACCTACGAGCAGTACTTC,CASSRTGVPTYEQYF
NA,TRBV2,NA,TRBJ1-5,TGTGCCGGCGGCAGGGATAGCAATCAGCCCCAGCATTTT,CAGGRDSNQPQHF
once,TRBV5-1,NA,TRBJ1-4,TGCGCCAGCAGCTATACAGGAGCAACTAATGAAAAACTGTTTTTT,CASSYTGATNEKLFF
NA,TRBV5-5,TRBD2,TRBJ2-3,TGTGCCAGCAGCTTGGAGGCCAGCGGGGGGTCAGATACGCAGTATTTT,CASSLEASGGSDTQYF
NA,TRBV7-2,TRBD1,TRBJ1-2,TGTGCCAGCAGCCGTACAGACAGGGAAGGGTATGGCTACACCTTC,CASSRTDREGYGYTF
NA,TRBV5-8,TRBD1,TRBJ1-2,TGTGCCAGCAGCCGTACAGGGGGCAGCGACTATGGCTACACCTTC,CASSRTGGSDYGYTF
NA,TRBV5-1,NA,TRBJ2-2,TGCGCCAGCAGCTTGACTCTAAACACCGGGGAGCTGTTTTTT,CASSLTLNTGELFF